The 12 T cell receptor beta chains below come from one sample, sequenced in a study of cytomegalovirus exposure and HLA in healthy donors. Researchers ran the PCR with 60 Vbeta and 13 Jbeta primers. Clones were read by immunoSEQ multiplex PCR, and TCRdb kept only the in-frame ones, dropping some. The sample lists about 180,000 clones, 65% to 85% occurring once. Sequenced: PBMCs. These receptors were collected from a woman in her fifties or sixties in good health and CMV-seropositive.

This clone was detected a few times. The rearrangement links TRBV6-5 to TRBJ2-7; D might be TRBD1 (7 bases). V lost 5 bases and J 6 bases, leaving 14 bases between the germline ends. Germline V lookup: CDR1 MNHEY, CDR2 SVGAGI. The CDR3 spans 13 residues. DNA of the CDR3: TGTGCCAGCAGTGACGACAGGGAGGCCGAGCAGTACTTC. It encodes CASSDDREAEQYF.

The chain recombines TRBV9 with TRBJ2-3; 9 positions agree with TRBD2. Germline V lookup: CDR1 SGDLS, CDR2 YYNGEE. The length of the CDR3 is 16 residues. The junction had 11 bases not matched to a gene; V was cut back by 4 bases and J by 5 bases. CDR3 sequence reads: CASSPTSSGIGDTQYF. In DNA form, the CDR3 reads TGTGCCAGCAGCCCTACATCTAGCGGGATAGGAGATACGCAGTATTTT.

This chain connects TRBV19 to TRBJ2-3, with TRBD1 as a possible D gene (7 bases). The germline V gene encodes CDR1 LNHDA and CDR2 SQIVND (reference sequence). There are 14 residues in the CDR3. V lost 0 bases, J lost 4 bases, and 8 bases lay in between. CDR3 protein: CASSIDRGADTQYF. CDR3 DNA sequence: TGTGCCAGTAGTATAGACAGGGGGGCAGATACGCAGTATTTT. The full variable domain, its missing parts supplied by reference TRBV19 and TRBJ2-3, is DGGITQSPKYLFRKEGQNVTLSCEQNLNHDAMYWYRQDPGQGLRLIYYSQIVNDFQKGDIAEGYSVSREKKESFPLTVTSAQKNPTAFYLCASSIDRGADTQYFGPGTRLTVL.

The chain couples TRBV6-5 to TRBJ1-1; 9 bases fit TRBD1. This CDR3 region has 14 residues. Unmatched junction bases numbered 5, after V lost 6 bases and J lost 3 bases. From germline, CDR1 is MNHEY and CDR2 SVGAGI. The CDR3 DNA reads as TGTGCCAGCAGACCGGGACAGGGACACACTGAAGCTTTCTTT. Amino acid sequence: CASRPGQGHTEAFF.

V gene TRBV28 combines with J gene TRBJ2-7; D is perhaps TRBD2 (7 bases). The V gene lost 8 bases and the J gene lost 9 bases, with 26 bases spanning the gap. Germline V CDR1 and CDR2: MDHEN, SYDVKM. The CDR3 consists of 15 residues. CDR3 sequence (DNA): TGTGCCAGCTCCACCCAGGGGCGGGAGAGGCGGGGGCAGTACTTC. It codes for CASSTQGRERRGQYF.

The chain carries TRBV28 and TRBJ1-1, with D uncertain. CDR1 is MDHEN, CDR2 SYDVKM, per germline. The ends were cut back, 2 bases at V and 3 bases at J, with 7 bases in the middle. This CDR3 is 13 amino acids long. CDR3 in DNA: TGTGCCAGCAGTTTAAGGGAGGACACTGAAGCTTTCTTT. Translated, it gives CASSLREDTEAFF.

The CDR3 protein is CASSLGQRWQYF. The CDR3 coding sequence is TGTGCCAGCAGCTTAGGCCAGCGATGGCAGTACTTC. The V call is TRBV7-2, the J call TRBJ2-7; no firm D call. V dropped 1 base and J dropped 9 bases, with 10 bases sitting between them. The germline gives CDR1 SGHTA, CDR2 FQGNSA. The CDR3 runs to 12 residues. Using reference TRBV7-2 and TRBJ2-7 for the parts outside the CDR3, the full variable domain is GAGVSQSPSNKVTEKGKDVELRCDPISGHTALYWYRQSLGQGLEFLIYFQGNSAPDKSGLPSDRFSAERTGGSVSTLTIQRTQQEDSAVYLCASSLGQRWQYFGPGTRLTVT.

This chain connects TRBV6-5 to TRBJ2-7; 11 bases agree with TRBD2. V lost 5 bases, J lost 6 bases, and 9 bases stayed unmatched. Germline V gene sequence: CDR1 MNHEY, CDR2 SVGAGI. There are 15 residues in the CDR3. The CDR3 DNA follows: TGTGCCAGCAGTCAAATAGCGGGAGGGCCAGTCGAGCAGTACTTC. Protein product: CASSQIAGGPVEQYF.

The chain has TRBV19 and TRBJ1-2, with D possibly matching TRBD1 (5 bases). V lost 4 bases and J lost 6, with 15 bases in between. Germline V gene lookup returns CDR1 LNHDA and CDR2 SQIVND (reference sequence). The CDR3 is 14 amino acids. The CDR3 here is CASSRNPGTDGYTF. As DNA, the CDR3 is TGTGCCAGTAGTAGAAATCCAGGGACTGATGGCTACACCTTC.

The chain couples TRBV14 to TRBJ2-7, with TRBD1 matching over 8 bases. The CDR3 runs 15 residues. V lost 1 base to trimming and J lost 4 bases; unmatched junction nucleotides: 6. The germline V gene has CDR1 SGHDN and CDR2 FVKESK. CDR3 residues: CASSQGQGARYEQYF. The CDR3 nucleotides are TGTGCCAGCAGCCAAGGGCAGGGGGCGCGATACGAGCAGTACTTC. Supplemented by reference TRBV14 and TRBJ2-7, the full variable domain reads EAGVTQFPSHSVIEKGQTVTLRCDPISGHDNLYWYRRVMGKEIKFLLHFVKESKQDESGMPNNRFLAERTGGTYSTLKVQPAELEDSGVYFCASSQGQGARYEQYFGPGTRLTVT.

The V call is TRBV6-1, the J call TRBJ2-3, with 9 bases fitting TRBD1. Germline values: CDR1 MNHNS, CDR2 SASEGT. Trimming cost V 9 bases and J 2 bases; bases outside gene matches: 9. There are 15 residues in the CDR3. The CDR3, as DNA: TGTGCCAGTACCCCCGGGACAGGGATCACAGATACGCAGTATTTT. Translated: CASTPGTGITDTQYF.

This clone showed up just once. The rearrangement links TRBV5-1 to TRBJ2-7; TRBD2 matches 7 bases. Germline V gene sequence: CDR1 SGHRS, CDR2 YFSETQ. The CDR3 consists of 15 residues. The V gene end was trimmed by 3 bases and the J gene end by 0 bases; junction bases not matched to a gene: 6. In DNA, the CDR3 is TGCGCCAGCAGCTGGGGTCTAGCGGACTCCTACGAGCAGTACTTC. Its translation: CASSWGLADSYEQYF.